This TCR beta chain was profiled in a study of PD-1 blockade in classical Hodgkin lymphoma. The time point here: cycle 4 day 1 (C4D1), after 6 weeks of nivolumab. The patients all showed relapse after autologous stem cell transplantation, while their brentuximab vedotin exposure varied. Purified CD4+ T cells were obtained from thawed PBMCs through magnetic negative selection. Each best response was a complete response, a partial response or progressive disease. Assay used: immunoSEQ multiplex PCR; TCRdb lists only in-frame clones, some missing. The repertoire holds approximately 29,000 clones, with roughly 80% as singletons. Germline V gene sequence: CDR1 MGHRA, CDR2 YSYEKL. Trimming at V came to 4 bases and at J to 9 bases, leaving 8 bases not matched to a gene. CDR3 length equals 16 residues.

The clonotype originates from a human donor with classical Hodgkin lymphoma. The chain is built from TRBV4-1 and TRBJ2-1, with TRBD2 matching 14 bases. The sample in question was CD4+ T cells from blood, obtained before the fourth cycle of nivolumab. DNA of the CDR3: TGCGCCAGCAGCCCCTCTGGGACTAGCGGGAGTGTTGAGCAGTTCTTC. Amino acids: CASSPSGTSGSVEQFF.